What follows is one TCR beta chain and its context. What it binds is not known. The table came from immunoSEQ multiplex PCR; TCRdb's copy has only in-frame clones and leaves some out. This sample has 150,000 to 190,000 clones, with approximately 90% found just once. This CDR3 contains 13 residues. Germline CDR1 reads SNHLY; CDR2 reads FYNNEI. Unmatched junction bases numbered 5, after V lost 3 bases and J lost 8 bases. The sample originates from a study of T cell responses to AZD1222 COVID-19 vaccine. Study-level points and caveats: Spike-specific TCR depth and breadth grew after two AZD1222 doses. The study found vaccine-associated CD4 TCRs spanning spike, dominant at 160-218 and 743-854. Nearly half of unique spike-specific TCRs reportedly avoided B.1.351 and B.1.1.7 mutated regions.

Whether given at about 4 or about 12 weeks, second doses were pooled. The chain uses TRBV2 and TRBJ1-2, with 8 bases matching TRBD1. The source is an adult who received the AZD1222 COVID-19 vaccine. The material was peripheral blood, obtained 28 days after the second AZD1222 dose. The CDR3 loop reads CASSDRTGSGYTF. The CDR3, as DNA: TGTGCCAGCAGTGACCGGACAGGGTCCGGCTACACCTTC.